This entry features one T cell receptor beta chain sequence. Its matching antigen is unknown. This sample was included in a study of PD-1 blockade in mismatch repair-deficient tumors. Study-level information: Enrolled about 2012-2016, patients had progressing, pretreated mismatch repair-deficient cancers of about a dozen types.

The CDR3 runs to 15 residues. V was clipped by 4 bases and J by 2 bases, with 13 bases between them. Germline CDR1 is SGHNT and CDR2 is YYREEE (reference sequence). Overall study results and limits: Rapid post-treatment expansion, then contraction, generally preceding radiologic response, marked tumor-resident clones.

Measured with immunoSEQ multiplex PCR; TCRdb has only the in-frame clones, and not every one. The profile shows about 79,000 clones, about 82% of them singletons. Every patient had mismatch repair deficiency by PCR or immunohistochemistry. A few pembrolizumab responders had their TCRs sequenced. The TCR was taken from an adult with mismatch repair-deficient cancer. This material consisted of peripheral blood, taken 44 weeks after starting pembrolizumab. This chain connects TRBV5-4 to TRBJ1-3; no firm D call. The CDR3 protein is CASSLQPSPGNTIYF. The CDR3 bases are TGTGCCAGCAGCCTTCAACCGAGCCCTGGAAACACCATATATTTT.